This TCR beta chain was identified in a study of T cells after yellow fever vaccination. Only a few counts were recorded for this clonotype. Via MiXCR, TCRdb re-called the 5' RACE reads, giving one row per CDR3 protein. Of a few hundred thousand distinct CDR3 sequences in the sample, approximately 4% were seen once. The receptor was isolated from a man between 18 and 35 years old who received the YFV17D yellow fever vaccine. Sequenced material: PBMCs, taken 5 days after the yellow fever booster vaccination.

CDR3 residues: CASSSGILNYGYTF. The CDR3 nucleotides are TGTGCCAGCAGTTCAGGGATTCTCAACTATGGCTACACCTTC. The chain uses TRBV6-5 and TRBJ1-2; tentative D call: TRBD1 (5 bases). There are 14 residues in the CDR3. Germline V gene sequence: CDR1 MNHEY, CDR2 SVGAGI. Trimming left V 4 bases short and J 2 bases short, with 11 bases between.